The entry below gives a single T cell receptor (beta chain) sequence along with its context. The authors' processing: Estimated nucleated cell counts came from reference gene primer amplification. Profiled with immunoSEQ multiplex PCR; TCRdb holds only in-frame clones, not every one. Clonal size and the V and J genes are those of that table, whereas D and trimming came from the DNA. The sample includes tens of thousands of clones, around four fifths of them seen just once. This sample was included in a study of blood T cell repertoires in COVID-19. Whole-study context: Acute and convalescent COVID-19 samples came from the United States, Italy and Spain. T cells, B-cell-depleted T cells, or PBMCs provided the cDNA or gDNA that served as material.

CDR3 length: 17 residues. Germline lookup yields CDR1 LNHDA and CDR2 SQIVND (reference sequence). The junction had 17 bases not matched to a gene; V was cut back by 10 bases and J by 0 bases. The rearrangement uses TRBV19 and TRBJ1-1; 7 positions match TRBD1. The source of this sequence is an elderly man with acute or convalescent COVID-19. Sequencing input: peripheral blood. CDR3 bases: TGTGCCACCCAGCAAGGGGGCCCCCTAATAATGAACACTGAAGCTTTCTTT. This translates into CATQQGGPLIMNTEAFF.